A selection of T cell receptor beta chains follows, all from one sample in a study of CD8+CD57+ T cells in acquired aplastic anemia. TCRdb fed the reads into MiXCR, producing one record per CDR3 protein. The sample lists about 160,000 distinct CDR3 sequences; approximately 43% were seen once. Sequenced sample: sorted CD4+, CD8+, or CD8+CD57+ T cells (not recorded which) from PBMCs. The receptors were gathered from a human donor in good health. CDR3s include the opening cysteine and the closing phenylalanine or tryptophan. The D gene is left open where the match is weak. Rows give clone size only sometimes, using once, few, many, or a class for an expanded clone.

CDR3 length: 14; clone size: many; V gene: TRBV20-1; D gene: TRBD1; J gene: TRBJ2-1; CDR3 DNA: TGCAGTGCTAGAAAACAGGGGGCGATCCTTGAGCAGTTCTTC; CDR3 protein: CSARKQGAILEQFF
CDR3 length: 14; clone size: -; V gene: TRBV9; D gene: TRBD1; J gene: TRBJ1-2; CDR3 DNA: TGTGCCAGCAGCGTAGGGACAGGGGAATATGGCTACACCTTC; CDR3 protein: CASSVGTGEYGYTF
CDR3 length: 14; clone size: many; V gene: TRBV7-9; D gene: -; J gene: TRBJ1-1; CDR3 DNA: TGTGCCAGCAGCCGGGCGTTGATGAACACTGAAGCTTTCTTT; CDR3 protein: CASSRALMNTEAFF
CDR3 length: 14; clone size: -; V gene: TRBV7-2; D gene: -; J gene: TRBJ2-7; CDR3 DNA: TGTGCCAGCAGCCCCGGAGGTGGCGCGAAGGGTCAGTACTTC; CDR3 protein: CASSPGGGAKGQYF
CDR3 length: 15; clone size: -; V gene: TRBV11-2; D gene: -; J gene: TRBJ2-2; CDR3 DNA: TGTGCCAGCAGCTTCCAGGGCCAGCCCACCGGGGAGCTGTTTTTT; CDR3 protein: CASSFQGQPTGELFF
CDR3 length: 15; clone size: -; V gene: TRBV18; D gene: TRBD1; J gene: TRBJ2-1; CDR3 DNA: TGTGCCAGCTCACCAACCGGGACAGGGTCCAATGAGCAGTTCTTC; CDR3 protein: CASSPTGTGSNEQFF
CDR3 length: 14; clone size: many; V gene: TRBV6-5; D gene: -; J gene: TRBJ2-7; CDR3 DNA: TGTGCCAGCAGATTGGGTCGGGGCCCCTACGAGCAGTACTTC; CDR3 protein: CASRLGRGPYEQYF
CDR3 length: 12; clone size: -; V gene: TRBV20-1; D gene: -; J gene: TRBJ1-2; CDR3 DNA: TGCAGCGCTAACACAGGGAACTATGGCTACACCTTC; CDR3 protein: CSANTGNYGYTF
CDR3 length: 13; clone size: large; V gene: TRBV24-1; D gene: TRBD1; J gene: TRBJ2-3; CDR3 DNA: TGTGCCACCAGACCCACAGGGGCAGATACGCAGTATTTT; CDR3 protein: CATRPTGADTQYF
CDR3 length: 13; clone size: -; V gene: TRBV5-1; D gene: -; J gene: TRBJ2-2; CDR3 DNA: TGCGCCAGCAGCTTGCAAAGGGGCGGGGAGCTGTTTTTT; CDR3 protein: CASSLQRGGELFF
CDR3 length: 13; clone size: many; V gene: TRBV15; D gene: -; J gene: TRBJ2-3; CDR3 DNA: TGTGCCACCAGCAGACCAGGGAGAGATACGCAGTATTTT; CDR3 protein: CATSRPGRDTQYF
CDR3 length: 15; clone size: -; V gene: TRBV28; D gene: -; J gene: TRBJ1-5; CDR3 DNA: TGTGCCAGCAGGGGGGCGGCAGGGGACAATCAGCCCCAGCATTTT; CDR3 protein: CASRGAAGDNQPQHF
CDR3 length: 15; clone size: -; V gene: TRBV19; D gene: -; J gene: TRBJ2-7; CDR3 DNA: TGTGCCAGTAGTCCACGGAGGCGGGACAGCTACGAGCAGTACTTC; CDR3 protein: CASSPRRRDSYEQYF
CDR3 length: 16; clone size: -; V gene: TRBV9; D gene: -; J gene: TRBJ1-6; CDR3 DNA: TGTGCCAGCAGCCCACTCATGGGGGTAGGGAATTCACCCCTCCACTTT; CDR3 protein: CASSPLMGVGNSPLHF
CDR3 length: 14; clone size: few; V gene: TRBV7-6; D gene: TRBD2; J gene: TRBJ2-5; CDR3 DNA: TGTGCCAGCAGCTCGGCGGGGGAAGGTGAGACCCAGTACTTC; CDR3 protein: CASSSAGEGETQYF
CDR3 length: 15; clone size: once; V gene: TRBV15; D gene: -; J gene: TRBJ2-1; CDR3 DNA: TGTGCCACCAGCAGCCCCCCGACGGGGCTCAATGAGCAGTTCTTC; CDR3 protein: CATSSPPTGLNEQFF
CDR3 length: 14; clone size: few; V gene: TRBV25-1; D gene: -; J gene: TRBJ1-6; CDR3 DNA: TGTGCCAGCAGCGGCAATACCTATAATTCACCCCTCCACTTT; CDR3 protein: CASSGNTYNSPLHF
CDR3 length: 20; clone size: -; V gene: TRBV15; D gene: TRBD2; J gene: TRBJ2-1; CDR3 DNA: TGTGCCACCAGCAGAGAGAGGGGACTAGCGGGTGTTAGCTCCTACAATGAGCAGTTCTTC; CDR3 protein: CATSRERGLAGVSSYNEQFF
CDR3 length: 13; clone size: -; V gene: TRBV20-1; D gene: -; J gene: TRBJ2-7; CDR3 DNA: TGCAGTGCCTCGGGGGCCTCCCTCTACGAGCAGTACTTC; CDR3 protein: CSASGASLYEQYF
CDR3 length: 16; clone size: few; V gene: TRBV12-3/TRBV12-4; D gene: -; J gene: TRBJ2-2; CDR3 DNA: TGTGCCAGCAGTCCCCATGACAGGATATACACCGGGGAGCTGTTTTTT; CDR3 protein: CASSPHDRIYTGELFF
CDR3 length: 14; clone size: -; V gene: TRBV14; D gene: -; J gene: TRBJ1-1; CDR3 DNA: TGTGCCAGCCCCTATTTTCCCATGAACACTGAAGCTTTCTTT; CDR3 protein: CASPYFPMNTEAFF
CDR3 length: 12; clone size: -; V gene: TRBV2; D gene: -; J gene: TRBJ2-7; CDR3 DNA: TGTGCCAGCTCCGACTACTCCTACGAGCAGTACTTC; CDR3 protein: CASSDYSYEQYF
CDR3 length: 14; clone size: many; V gene: TRBV19; D gene: -; J gene: TRBJ2-2; CDR3 DNA: TGTGCCAGTACCCCCCGCACGAACACCGGGGAGCTGTTTTTT; CDR3 protein: CASTPRTNTGELFF
CDR3 length: 14; clone size: -; V gene: TRBV5-1; D gene: -; J gene: TRBJ2-3; CDR3 DNA: TGCGCCAGCAGCTTGGACAGGGTTTCAGATACGCAGTATTTT; CDR3 protein: CASSLDRVSDTQYF
CDR3 length: 14; clone size: many; V gene: TRBV5-5; D gene: -; J gene: TRBJ2-5; CDR3 DNA: TGTGCCAGCAGCGGGGGCCGACCCACGGAGACCCAGTACTTC; CDR3 protein: CASSGGRPTETQYF
CDR3 length: 16; clone size: few; V gene: TRBV5-1; D gene: -; J gene: TRBJ2-3; CDR3 DNA: TGCGCCAGCAGCTTGTTTTTTCAGGGTATAGCAGATACGCAGTATTTT; CDR3 protein: CASSLFFQGIADTQYF
CDR3 length: 14; clone size: many; V gene: TRBV6-1; D gene: -; J gene: TRBJ2-7; CDR3 DNA: TGTGCCAGCAGTCTATACGGGGGTTACTACGAGCAGTACTTC; CDR3 protein: CASSLYGGYYEQYF
CDR3 length: 15; clone size: -; V gene: TRBV2; D gene: -; J gene: TRBJ1-5; CDR3 DNA: TGTGCCAGCAGCGAAAACCTAGACGGGTATCAGCCCCAGCATTTT; CDR3 protein: CASSENLDGYQPQHF
CDR3 length: 14; clone size: many; V gene: TRBV20-1; D gene: -; J gene: TRBJ2-3; CDR3 DNA: TGCAGTGCTAGAGAGTCACTAGCCACAGATACGCAGTATTTT; CDR3 protein: CSARESLATDTQYF
CDR3 length: 14; clone size: once; V gene: TRBV25-1; D gene: -; J gene: TRBJ2-7; CDR3 DNA: TGTGCCAGCAGCTTGTTGAGCGGGCCCCACGAGCAGTACTTC; CDR3 protein: CASSLLSGPHEQYF
CDR3 length: 16; clone size: many; V gene: TRBV5-8; D gene: -; J gene: TRBJ2-5; CDR3 DNA: TGTGCTAGCAGCTTGGCTCTAGGGGGGGAAGGAGAGACCCAGTACTTC; CDR3 protein: CASSLALGGEGETQYF
CDR3 length: 13; clone size: few; V gene: TRBV10-3; D gene: -; J gene: TRBJ1-3; CDR3 DNA: TGTGCCATCAGTGACAGGGGTGGAAACACCATATATTTT; CDR3 protein: CAISDRGGNTIYF
CDR3 length: 13; clone size: many; V gene: TRBV5-8; D gene: -; J gene: TRBJ2-2; CDR3 DNA: TGTGCCAGCAGCCCAACAGGGTACAGGGAGCTGTTTTTT; CDR3 protein: CASSPTGYRELFF
CDR3 length: 16; clone size: many; V gene: TRBV7-3; D gene: TRBD1; J gene: TRBJ2-3; CDR3 DNA: TGTGCCAGCAGCTCCGGGACAGGGGGAGCGACAGATACGCAGTATTTT; CDR3 protein: CASSSGTGGATDTQYF
CDR3 length: 17; clone size: many; V gene: TRBV24-1; D gene: TRBD2; J gene: TRBJ2-1; CDR3 DNA: TGTGCCACCAGTGATCCATGGGGCGGGAGGGCCCCCAATGAGCAGTTCTTC; CDR3 protein: CATSDPWGGRAPNEQFF
CDR3 length: 14; clone size: many; V gene: TRBV5-6; D gene: -; J gene: TRBJ2-5; CDR3 DNA: TGTGCCAGCAGCTCCTTTGGCATGCCAGAGACCCAGTACTTC; CDR3 protein: CASSSFGMPETQYF
CDR3 length: 14; clone size: many; V gene: TRBV19; D gene: -; J gene: TRBJ1-2; CDR3 DNA: TGTGCCAGTTCCCCGACCAATCGGGGAACTGGCTACACCTTC; CDR3 protein: CASSPTNRGTGYTF